This T cell receptor beta chain appears in the sequencing data of a study of OX40 agonist ivuxolimab in advanced cancers. Study as a whole: Three dose-escalation patients had partial responses: one with hepatocellular carcinoma and two with cutaneous melanoma.

Produced via immunoSEQ multiplex PCR; TCRdb's table is partial and in-frame only. The sample comprises more than 10,000 clones, around four fifths of which are singletons, and 9.2% rests with the top ten. Germline V gene lookup returns CDR1 MNHEY and CDR2 SVGAGI. CDR3 length: 14 residues. V lost 5 bases to trimming and J lost 8 bases, with 15 bases between them. Remarks on this clone: Its antigen is as yet unknown.

Exclusion of a patient followed from autoimmune disease history or systemic immunosuppression. Whole-study results and caveats: Relatively little clonal expansion, among the lowest observed, appeared in partial responders at 0.1-3.0 mg/kg.

Specimen: CD4+ or CD8+ T cells sorted from blood, collected in a trial of the OX40 agonist ivuxolimab. This clonotype originated in an adult with an advanced solid tumor such as melanoma, head and neck, liver or kidney cancer. The chain uses TRBV6-5 and TRBJ2-2; weak D call: TRBD1 (6 bases). CDR3 sequence (DNA): TGTGCCAGCAGTCCAGGGGCTAACCTAGGGGAGCTGTTTTTT. Translating gives CASSPGANLGELFF.